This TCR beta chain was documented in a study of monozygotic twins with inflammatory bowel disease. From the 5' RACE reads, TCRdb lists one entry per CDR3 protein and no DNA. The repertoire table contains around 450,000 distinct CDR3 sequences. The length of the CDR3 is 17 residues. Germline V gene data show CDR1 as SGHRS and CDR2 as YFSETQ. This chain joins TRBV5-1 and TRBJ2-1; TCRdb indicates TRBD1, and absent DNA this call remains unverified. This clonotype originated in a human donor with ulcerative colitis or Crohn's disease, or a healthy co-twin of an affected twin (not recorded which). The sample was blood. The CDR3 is CASSLGSAPSSYNEQFF.